This T cell receptor beta chain was sequenced in a study of blood T cell repertoires in COVID-19. Study details: Spain, Italy and the United States supplied samples that represented acute and convalescent COVID-19. T cells, B-cell-depleted T cells, or PBMCs provided the cDNA or gDNA that served as material.

The germline gives CDR1 MDHEN, CDR2 SYDVKM. The CDR3 extends over 14 amino acids. With 2 bases removed from V and 6 bases from J, the gap between germline ends came to 14 bases. In the authors' workflow: For nucleated cells, counts were estimated from reference gene primer amplification. The repertoire was sequenced with immunoSEQ multiplex PCR; TCRdb's copy has only in-frame clones and lacks some. V and J calls and clone size follow that table, whereas D and trimming were derived from the DNA. Of 210,000 or so clones in the sample, 84% were seen once. V usage is TRBV28 and J usage is TRBJ2-7, with D perhaps TRBD1 (5 bases). This receptor was taken from an elderly woman with active or convalescent COVID-19. Sequencing input: peripheral blood. In DNA, the CDR3 is TGTGCCAGCAGTTTACTAAGACTTAGGGGCGAGCAGTACTTC. Amino acids: CASSLLRLRGEQYF.